The text below deals with one T cell receptor beta chain. Its cognate antigen is unknown. The treatment here: approximately 9-day PBMC culture with coronavirus spike peptide pools or control peptides (ViraFEST assay). About 1.8 million PBMCs went into each well for culture with about 10 IU/ml IL-2 and around 10 ug/ml peptide pools. The study sequenced cultured CD4+ T cell DNA using the Oncomine TCR Beta short-read assay. Genomic DNA from cultured CD4+ T cells was extracted. From the PCR reads, TCRdb called clonotypes with MiXCR, one entry per CDR3 protein. The table includes 9,000 to 15,000 distinct CDR3 sequences, roughly 48% detected once. Germline loops: CDR1 SEHNR, CDR2 FQNEAQ (reference sequence). CDR3 length: 18 amino acids. V shed 1 base and J 1 base; nucleotides not matched to a gene: 8. The sample is drawn from a study of vaccination and CD4 T cells after COVID-19. Study-wide background: Testing by nasal swab PCR showed convalescent patients to be SARS-CoV-2 positive; roughly ten were mild and one was severe. Study-level results: Among reactive clones from convalescent patients, a median 86.3% appeared only post-vaccination.

The sequenced sample consisted of CD4+ T cells from blood, cultured in vitro. This TCR was recovered from a human donor who had recovered from COVID-19. The J gene is TRBJ2-1, the V gene TRBV7-9; 9 bases agree with TRBD2. CDR3 region: CASSLGGLSGRSYNEQFF. CDR3 DNA sequence: TGTGCCAGCAGCTTAGGCGGGCTAAGCGGGAGGTCCTACAATGAGCAGTTCTTC.